The 5 T cell receptor beta chains in this list originate from one sample, sequenced in a study of STAT3 mutations in large granular lymphocyte leukemia. Some clones are missing from TCRdb's copy, which holds only in-frame ones; the method was immunoSEQ multiplex PCR. The table records approximately 3,800 clones, about 39% of them present only once. No antigens are known for them. Study outcomes and limitations: Every T-cell large granular lymphocyte leukemia patient had at least one immunodominant TCR beta clonotype.

Specimen: peripheral blood mononuclear cells. These receptors all stem from a man in his fifties or sixties with T-cell large granular lymphocyte leukemia. Some clones in this sample may be carry-over from other donors' samples.

J is TRBJ2-7 and V is TRBV14; maybe TRBD2 (7 bases). The germline V gene has CDR1 SGHDN and CDR2 FVKESK. CDR3 length: 12 residues. For the CDR3, the DNA is TGTGCTCTAGGGGGGGTAGGGTACGAGCAGTACTTC. This sequence encodes CALGGVGYEQYF.

The rearrangement links TRBV5-1 to TRBJ2-7; 10 bases line up with TRBD1. Germline V lookup: CDR1 SGHRS, CDR2 YFSETQ. J was trimmed by 6 bases and V by 2 bases; bases with no gene match: 11. The CDR3 runs 16 residues. The CDR3 spells CASSFGGGQGRGEQYF. The CDR3 nucleotides are TGCGCCAGCAGCTTCGGAGGGGGACAGGGGAGAGGCGAGCAGTACTTC.

This clone turned up a few times. The gene calls are TRBV7-9 and TRBJ2-1, with D unresolved. CDR1 is SEHNR and CDR2 is FQNEAQ in the germline V gene (reference sequence). The CDR3 runs to 15 residues. V dropped 5 bases and J dropped 5 bases, with 16 bases sitting between them. The CDR3 DNA follows: TGTGCCAGCAGCCCCAATCTGAGGACGAACAATGAGCAGTTCTTC. This encodes CASSPNLRTNNEQFF.

This clone was found a few times. The rearrangement uses TRBV5-4 and TRBJ1-2; D call uncertain. Germline V gives CDR1 SGHNT, CDR2 YYREEE (reference sequence). V was shortened by 4 bases and J by 4 bases, with 11 bases between the two germline ends. The CDR3 totals 13 residues. CDR3 nucleotides: TGTGCCAGCAGCCCCCTGGGCGGCTATGGCTACACCTTC. Translating gives CASSPLGGYGYTF.

The chain couples TRBV6-5 to TRBJ2-1, with 11 bases that match TRBD1. CDR1 and CDR2 (germline): MNHEY, SVGAGI. The V segment lost 5 bases and the J segment 4 bases; nucleotides outside the gene matches: 4. The CDR3 totals 15 residues. Here the CDR3 DNA reads TGTGCCAGCAGTCATGGACAGGGGGCTTACAATGAGCAGTTCTTC. It codes for CASSHGQGAYNEQFF.